What follows is one TCR beta chain and its context. Antigen unknown. Germline assignment: CDR1 LNHNV and CDR2 YYDKDF (reference sequence). Trimming took 0 bases from V and 1 from J, leaving 7 bases between them. This CDR3 has 15 residues. Assay used: immunoSEQ multiplex PCR; TCRdb lists only in-frame clones, some missing. Of about 85,000 clones listed, around 90% are singletons. The data are from a study of T cell responses to AZD1222 COVID-19 vaccine. Points from the study as a whole: After two AZD1222 doses, spike-specific TCR breadth and depth rose versus day 0.

This clonotype was obtained from an adult who received the AZD1222 COVID-19 vaccine. The source was peripheral blood, collected 28 days after the second AZD1222 dose. This rearrangement joins TRBV15 to TRBJ2-1, with D uncertain. The CDR3 here is CATSRDKWSYNEQFF. The CDR3 DNA is TGTGCCACCAGCAGAGATAAGTGGTCCTACAATGAGCAGTTCTTC.